Presented here are 32 T cell receptor beta chains from one specimen sequenced in a study of shared clonotypes between healthy human individuals. Clones were sequenced by immunoSEQ multiplex PCR, and TCRdb holds only the in-frame ones, with some missing. The sample has under 850,000 clones, around 70% seen once. Sequencing input: memory CD4+ T cells sorted from blood. The subset is: CD45RA-negative fraction. Receptors were obtained from a woman between 25 and 40 years old in good health.

The gene calls are TRBV5-1 and TRBJ2-3; D possibly corresponds to TRBD1 (6 bases). V lost 6 bases and J 2 bases, leaving 13 bases between the germline ends. This CDR3 spans 14 amino acids. Germline V lookup: CDR1 SGHRS, CDR2 YFSETQ. CDR3 in amino acids: CASNGEGVTDTQYF. DNA for the CDR3: TGCGCCAGCAACGGTGAGGGGGTCACAGATACGCAGTATTTT.

The rearrangement joins TRBV18 to TRBJ2-7; D is possibly TRBD1 (6 bases). The germline V and J ends were trimmed by 3 bases and 2 bases, with 11 bases remaining between them. The germline gives CDR1 KGHSH, CDR2 LQKENI. The length of the CDR3 is 14 residues. CDR3 region: CASSPDRKTYEQYF. For the CDR3, the DNA is TGTGCCAGCTCACCTGACAGGAAGACCTACGAGCAGTACTTC.

Ten or more counts support this clone. The chain recombines TRBV6-1 with TRBJ2-7; D is possibly TRBD2 (6 bases). Germline V gene lookup returns CDR1 MNHNS and CDR2 SASEGT. The CDR3 sequence is 16 residues long. V lost 0 bases to trimming and J lost 3 bases, with 15 bases between them. CDR3 sequence (DNA): TGTGCCAGCAGTGAAGCCTTACTTAGCGGACTCTACGAGCAGTACTTC. It codes for CASSEALLSGLYEQYF.

The gene calls are TRBV11-2 and TRBJ2-7, with 11 bases fitting TRBD1. CDR3 size: 16 residues. With 1 base clipped from V and 5 bases from J, the junction kept 7 bases outside the gene matches. Germline-derived CDR1 and CDR2 are SGHAT and FQNNGV. CDR3 sequence reads: CASSLGWTGGRDEQYF. The DNA of the CDR3 is TGTGCCAGCAGCTTAGGCTGGACAGGGGGCCGGGACGAGCAGTACTTC.

This chain links TRBV28 with TRBJ2-7, with a weak D call TRBD2 (5 bases). The CDR3 is made up of 12 amino acids. V was trimmed by 3 bases and J by 4 bases, leaving 7 bases between them. Germline CDR1 MDHEN, CDR2 SYDVKM. This chain's CDR3 is CASSLGVYEQYF. In DNA, the CDR3 is TGTGCCAGCAGTTTGGGAGTTTACGAGCAGTACTTC.

This CDR3 reads CASSPPKWQGGFSGNTIYF. The CDR3 DNA follows: TGTGCCAGCAGCCCCCCCAAATGGCAGGGGGGGTTCTCTGGAAACACCATATATTTT. V usage is TRBV28 and J usage is TRBJ1-3, with TRBD1 matching over 7 bases. The V gene's germline CDR1 is MDHEN and CDR2 SYDVKM. CDR3 size: 19 residues. Unmatched junction bases numbered 17, after V lost 6 bases and J lost 0 bases.

This chain links TRBV6-1 with TRBJ2-5; weak D call: TRBD1 (7 bases). The germline V gene encodes CDR1 MNHNS and CDR2 SASEGT. Deletions cut 9 bases from V and 4 bases from J, with 15 bases between. The CDR3 is 13 residues long. The CDR3 sequence: CASVFRGAETQYF. DNA of the CDR3: TGTGCCAGTGTATTCAGGGGGGCAGAGACCCAGTACTTC.

V is TRBV6-6 and J is TRBJ2-1; possibly TRBD2 for D (5 bases). The CDR3 contains 11 residues. CDR1 and CDR2 (germline): MNHNY, SVGAGI (reference sequence). Trimming pared 2 bases from V and 15 bases from J, leaving 11 bases between. This chain's CDR3 is CASSYEGRLFF. Written as DNA, the CDR3 is TGTGCCAGCAGTTACGAGGGTAGGTTGTTCTTC.

V usage is TRBV5-1 and J usage is TRBJ2-3, with 7 bases lining up with TRBD1. Germline V gene lookup returns CDR1 SGHRS and CDR2 YFSETQ. The CDR3 length is 17 residues. J gave up 4 bases and V 2 bases, and 13 bases lay outside the gene matches. The DNA for the CDR3 is TGCGCCAGCAGCTTCCTAAGGACAGGCGAGTCCTCAGATACGCAGTATTTT. The encoded protein is CASSFLRTGESSDTQYF.

On this clone itself: The identical CDR3 is also encoded by other nucleotide sequences in the sample. The gene calls are TRBV6-5 and TRBJ2-2, with no clear D. This CDR3 is built from 15 residues. The V end lost 0 bases, the J end lost 2 bases, and 7 bases lay between the germline ends. Germline values: CDR1 MNHEY, CDR2 SVGAGI. The CDR3 bases are TGTGCCAGCAGTTACTCGTCGGCCAACACCGGGGAGCTGTTTTTT. As protein: CASSYSSANTGELFF.

The DNA of the CDR3 is TGTGCCTCCTCGCCCTGGACCGGGGCCAAAAACATTCAGTACTTC. It yields the protein CASSPWTGAKNIQYF. The rearrangement joins TRBV19 to TRBJ2-4; D is undetermined. The CDR3 loop spans 15 amino acids. Germline V CDR1 and CDR2: LNHDA, SQIVND (reference sequence). Trimming cost V 11 bases and J 1 base, with 18 bases left between them.

V usage is TRBV2 and J usage is TRBJ2-2; D is undetermined. The V gene's germline CDR1 is SNHLY and CDR2 FYNNEI. The CDR3 spans 16 residues. V was pared by 2 bases and J by 1 base, with 11 bases between. The CDR3 region is CASSEFETGNTGELFF. In nucleotides, the CDR3 is TGTGCCAGCAGTGAATTTGAGACGGGGAACACCGGGGAGCTGTTTTTT.

This CDR3 is CASSGNGKRASYEQYF. The CDR3 coding sequence is TGTGCCAGCAGCGGAAACGGAAAAAGGGCCTCCTACGAGCAGTACTTC. This chain uses TRBV7-2 with TRBJ2-7; D remains unclear. V was trimmed by 5 bases and J by 0 bases, leaving 17 bases between them. The CDR3 has 16 amino acids. The germline CDR1 and CDR2 sequences are SGHTA and FQGNSA.

The gene calls are TRBV11-2 and TRBJ2-7, with TRBD1 matching over 9 bases. This CDR3 region has 17 residues. Trimming at V came to 1 base and at J to 0 bases, leaving 7 bases not matched to a gene. Per the germline V gene, CDR1 is SGHAT and CDR2 is FQNNGV. CDR3 region: CASSLGSTGGSSYEQYF. CDR3 bases: TGTGCCAGCAGCTTAGGGTCGACAGGGGGTAGCTCCTACGAGCAGTACTTC.

V is TRBV10-2 and J is TRBJ2-1; TRBD2 might be the D (5 bases). The CDR3 consists of 11 residues. Per the germline V gene, CDR1 is WSHSY and CDR2 is SAAADI. The CDR3 is CATQSGVEQFF. The CDR3 region has the DNA TGCGCGACTCAATCCGGGGTTGAGCAGTTCTTC.

This chain uses TRBV19 with TRBJ1-5; 10 bases are shared with TRBD1. V shed 8 bases and J 8 bases; nucleotides not matched to a gene: 12. This CDR3 contains 15 residues. The germline gives CDR1 LNHDA, CDR2 SQIVND (reference sequence). CDR3: CASGLGQGLKEPQHF. CDR3 nucleotides: TGTGCCAGTGGATTGGGACAGGGGTTGAAGGAGCCCCAGCATTTT.

This sequence joins TRBV11-2 and TRBJ2-7; D ambiguous. In germline, CDR1 is SGHAT, CDR2 FQNNGV. The V end lost 5 bases, the J end lost 1 base, and 9 bases lay between the germline ends. The CDR3 contains 13 residues. CDR3 protein: CASSPWGSYEQYF. CDR3 sequence (DNA): TGTGCCAGCAGCCCCTGGGGATCCTACGAGCAGTACTTC. Full variable domain (rest looked up from reference TRBV11-2 and TRBJ2-7): EAGVAQSPRYKIIEKRQSVAFWCNPISGHATLYWYQQILGQGPKLLIQFQNNGVVDDSQLPKDRFSAERLKGVDSTLKIQPAKLEDSAVYLCASSPWGSYEQYFGPGTRLTVT.

The J gene is TRBJ2-7, the V gene TRBV12-2; the table's D call, TRBD2, has no DNA check behind it. TRBV12-2 constitutes a pseudogene. The CDR3 has 15 residues. The CDR3 nucleotides are TGTGCAAGTCGCTTAAGACTAGCGGAACTCTACGAGCAGTACTTC. As protein: CASRLRLAELYEQYF.

This clone turned up a few times. V usage is TRBV19 and J usage is TRBJ1-3; no clear D. Germline V CDR1 and CDR2: LNHDA, SQIVND (reference sequence). The V end was cut by 4 bases, the J end by 0 bases, with 10 bases between. The CDR3 runs to 15 residues. The CDR3 protein is CASSTSGSSGNTIYF. CDR3 bases: TGTGCCAGTAGTACCTCGGGCAGCTCTGGAAACACCATATATTTT.

The V gene is TRBV10-3, the J gene TRBJ1-4, with D tentatively TRBD1 (5 bases). Germline-derived CDR1 and CDR2 are ENHRY and SYGVKD. V was cut by 8 bases and J by 3 bases, with 13 bases left in between. CDR3 length equals 14 residues. The CDR3 DNA sequence: TGTGCCATCGGCCAGGGAGACTCTAATGAAAAACTGTTTTTT. It encodes CAIGQGDSNEKLFF.

This clone occurred a few times. Other DNA sequences of this sample code for an identical CDR3. The chain joins TRBV5-1 to TRBJ2-5, with 11 bases identical to TRBD2. V shed 4 bases, J shed 2 bases, and the junction held 4 bases outside the gene matches. Germline assignment: CDR1 SGHRS and CDR2 YFSETQ. The CDR3 sequence is 15 residues long. CDR3 residues: CASSLGTSGQETQYF. The CDR3 DNA is TGCGCCAGCAGCCTCGGGACTAGCGGACAAGAGACCCAGTACTTC.

This clone was found a few times. Other DNA variants within this sample encode the same CDR3. The CDR3 DNA reads TGCGCCAGCAGCCCGGGACAGGGTCCAGAAAAACTGTTTTTT. Its translation is CASSPGQGPEKLFF. The V call is TRBV5-1, the J call TRBJ1-4, with 9 bases matching TRBD1. The junction had 6 bases not matched to a gene; V was cut back by 4 bases and J by 8 bases. CDR1 SGHRS and CDR2 YFSETQ come from the germline V gene. This CDR3 is 14 amino acids long.

V usage is TRBV5-1 and J usage is TRBJ2-7, with 10 bases identical to TRBD1. The length of the CDR3 is 14 residues. V lost 3 bases and J lost 5; bases outside the gene matches: 5. The germline gives CDR1 SGHRS, CDR2 YFSETQ. The CDR3 here is CASSSTGGLHEQYF. In DNA, the CDR3 is TGCGCCAGCAGCTCGACAGGGGGCTTGCACGAGCAGTACTTC.

This chain connects TRBV27 to TRBJ1-4; no firm D call. CDR3 length: 16 amino acids. Germline V gene sequence: CDR1 MNHEY, CDR2 SMNVEV (reference sequence). Trimming took off 5 bases at V and 0 bases at J, with 13 bases between the two ends. The CDR3 loop reads CASSLNDGTTNEKLFF. The CDR3 nucleotides are TGTGCCAGCAGTCTCAACGACGGGACAACTAATGAAAAACTGTTTTTT. Full variable domain (rest looked up from reference TRBV27 and TRBJ1-4): EAQVTQNPRYLITVTGKKLTVTCSQNMNHEYMSWYRQDPGLGLRQIYYSMNVEVTDKGDVPEGYKVSRKEKRNFPLILESPSPNQTSLYFCASSLNDGTTNEKLFFGSGTQLSVL.

This sequence joins TRBV30 and TRBJ2-3, with D perhaps TRBD1 (5 bases). This CDR3 spans 18 amino acids. Trimming left V 0 bases short and J 6 bases short, with 25 bases between. Germline V gives CDR1 GTSNPN, CDR2 SVGIG (reference sequence). CDR3 residues: CAWSVPPPGSSLGDTQYF. DNA of the CDR3: TGTGCCTGGAGTGTACCCCCTCCAGGGTCGTCCCTCGGGGATACGCAGTATTTT.

The CDR3 here is CASSTHGVSSYEQYF. CDR3 sequence (DNA): TGTGCCAGCAGTACTCACGGGGTCAGCTCCTACGAGCAGTACTTC. The genes are TRBV28 and TRBJ2-7; the D gene is possibly TRBD2 (5 bases). Germline CDR1 MDHEN, CDR2 SYDVKM. The CDR3 is 15 amino acids. Trimming pared 5 bases from V and 0 bases from J, leaving 14 bases between.

This clone was counted a few times. The chain combines TRBV5-1 with TRBJ2-5; unclear D gene. The length of the CDR3 is 15 residues. CDR1 is SGHRS and CDR2 is YFSETQ in the germline V gene. Trimming cost V 2 bases and J 4 bases, with 15 bases left between them. The CDR3 here is CASSFWAATLETQYF. CDR3 bases: TGCGCCAGCAGCTTTTGGGCAGCAACATTAGAGACCCAGTACTTC.

V and J are TRBV13 and TRBJ1-1; 8 bases agree with TRBD1. Trimming took 4 bases from V and 7 from J; bases not matched to a gene: 8. Germline CDR1 PRHDT, CDR2 FYEKMQ (reference sequence). This CDR3 contains 14 residues. CDR3 loop: CASSSRTGSFEAFF. CDR3 nucleotides: TGTGCCAGCAGCTCACGGACAGGGTCCTTTGAAGCTTTCTTT.

DNA for the CDR3: TGTGCCAGCAGTGGGAACCGGGACCACACAGATACGCAGTATTTT. This sequence encodes CASSGNRDHTDTQYF. The genes are TRBV27 and TRBJ2-3, with D tentatively TRBD1 or TRBD2 (5 bases each). The CDR3 is made up of 15 amino acids. V dropped 5 bases and J dropped 2 bases, with 14 bases sitting between them. The germline CDR1 and CDR2 sequences are MNHEY and SMNVEV (reference sequence).

The genes are TRBV19 and TRBJ2-6; D unclear. The germline V and J ends were trimmed by 1 base and 0 bases, with 4 bases remaining between them. From germline, CDR1 is LNHDA and CDR2 SQIVND (reference sequence). This CDR3 is 15 amino acids long. CDR3 sequence: CASSIANSGANVLTF. In DNA form, the CDR3 reads TGTGCCAGTAGTATAGCAAACTCTGGGGCCAACGTCCTGACTTTC.

The chain joins TRBV6-1 to TRBJ1-2; D is uncertain. This CDR3 contains 12 residues. The V gene lost 4 bases and the J gene lost 4 bases, with 7 bases spanning the gap. CDR1 is MNHNS and CDR2 is SASEGT in the germline V gene. DNA for the CDR3: TGTGCCAGCAGTGGTAGCCGCTATGGCTACACCTTC. Its translation: CASSGSRYGYTF.

The V and J genes are TRBV14 and TRBJ2-5; D remains unclear. Matching the DNA end better, TRBJ2-7 makes the J call doubtful. The CDR3 totals 13 residues. Germline CDR1 and CDR2: SGHDN and FVKESK. CDR3 nucleotides: TGTGCCAGCAGCCCTCGGATGGCGAGCGAGCAGTACTTC. Translation: CASSPRMASEQYF.